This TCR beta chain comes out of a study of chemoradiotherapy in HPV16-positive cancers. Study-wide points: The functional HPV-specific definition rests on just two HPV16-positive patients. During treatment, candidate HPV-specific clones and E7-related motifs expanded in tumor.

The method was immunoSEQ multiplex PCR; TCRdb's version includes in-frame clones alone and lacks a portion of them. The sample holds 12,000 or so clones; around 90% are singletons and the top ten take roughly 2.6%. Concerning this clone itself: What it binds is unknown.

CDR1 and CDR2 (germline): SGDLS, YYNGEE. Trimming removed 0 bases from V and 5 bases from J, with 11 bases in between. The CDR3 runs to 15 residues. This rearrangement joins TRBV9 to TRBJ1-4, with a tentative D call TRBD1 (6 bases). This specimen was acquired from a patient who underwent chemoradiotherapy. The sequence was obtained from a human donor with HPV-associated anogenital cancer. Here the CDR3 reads CASSVGGGLNEKLFF. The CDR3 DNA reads TGTGCCAGCAGCGTAGGTGGGGGCCTCAATGAAAAACTGTTTTTT.